The 5 T cell receptor beta chains below all came from one sample that was sequenced in a study of graft-versus-host responses after intestinal transplantation. The authors processed graft tissue to release intraepithelial and lamina propria lymphocytes. TCRdb's table, derived via immunoSEQ multiplex PCR, lists solely in-frame clones and lacks some. The sample lists 15,000 to 20,000 clones, approximately 72% occurring once. This specimen was ileum tissue, taken around 20 days after intestinal transplant. These receptors were collected from a human patient who received an intestinal transplant, so some T cells may come from the graft donor.

The rearrangement links TRBV6-5 to TRBJ2-1; maybe TRBD1 (5 bases). The V end lost 4 bases, the J end lost 8 bases, and 15 bases lay between the germline ends. The CDR3 has 14 residues. Germline values: CDR1 MNHEY, CDR2 SVGAGI. CDR3 sequence (DNA): TGTGCCAGCAGTTTCCTCAGGGAAAGGGATGAGCAGTTCTTC. Its protein product is CASSFLRERDEQFF.

The chain carries TRBV28 and TRBJ1-1; D gene ambiguous. This CDR3 comprises 13 residues. Per germline, CDR1 MDHEN and CDR2 SYDVKM. Trimming took off 4 bases at V and 1 base at J, with 7 bases between the two ends. The CDR3: CASSSGPNTEAFF. The CDR3 bases are TGTGCCAGCAGTTCCGGTCCGAACACTGAAGCTTTCTTT.

The chain combines TRBV27 with TRBJ1-6; D is uncertain. The V gene's germline CDR1 is MNHEY and CDR2 SMNVEV (reference sequence). CDR3 length: 12 residues. The germline V and J ends were trimmed by 5 bases and 3 bases, with 2 bases remaining between them. The CDR3 region has the DNA TGTGCCAGCAGTCTCTATAATTCACCCCTCCACTTT. This translates into CASSLYNSPLHF.

In its sample, this clone was seen once. This chain links TRBV21-1 with TRBJ1-1; the table assigns TRBD1, which was not confirmed against the DNA. TRBV21-1 is a documented pseudogene. The CDR3 has 14 amino acids. CDR3 bases: TGTGCCAGCAACCTTTACAGCATGAACACTGAAGCTTTCTTT. This gives the protein CASNLYSMNTEAFF.

This chain connects TRBV19 to TRBJ2-7, with TRBD1 as a possible D gene (6 bases). Germline CDR1 and CDR2: LNHDA and SQIVND (reference sequence). Trimming cost V 1 base and J 5 bases, with 12 bases left between them. The length of the CDR3 is 14 residues. DNA of the CDR3: TGTGCCAGTAGTATAGGGGCAGGGGTCAACGAGCAGTACTTC. Amino acid sequence: CASSIGAGVNEQYF.